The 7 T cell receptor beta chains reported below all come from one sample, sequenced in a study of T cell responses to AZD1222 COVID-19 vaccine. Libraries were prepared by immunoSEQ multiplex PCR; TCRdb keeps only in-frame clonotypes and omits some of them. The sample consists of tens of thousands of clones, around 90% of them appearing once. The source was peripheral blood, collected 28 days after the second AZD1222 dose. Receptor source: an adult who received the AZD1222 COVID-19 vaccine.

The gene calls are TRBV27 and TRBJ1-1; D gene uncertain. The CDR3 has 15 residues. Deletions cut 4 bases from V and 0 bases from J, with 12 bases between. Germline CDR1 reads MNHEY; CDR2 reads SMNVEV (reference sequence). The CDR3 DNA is TGTGCCAGCAGTTCCTATACGAACATGAACACTGAAGCTTTCTTT. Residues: CASSSYTNMNTEAFF.

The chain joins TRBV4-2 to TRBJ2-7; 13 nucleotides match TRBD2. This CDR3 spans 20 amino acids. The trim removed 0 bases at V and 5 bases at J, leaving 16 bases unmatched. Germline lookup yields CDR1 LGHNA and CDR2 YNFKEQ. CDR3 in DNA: TGTGCCAGCAGCCAAGAGACGGGACTAGCGGGACGCCCGGGGAGTCACGAGCAGTACTTC. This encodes CASSQETGLAGRPGSHEQYF.

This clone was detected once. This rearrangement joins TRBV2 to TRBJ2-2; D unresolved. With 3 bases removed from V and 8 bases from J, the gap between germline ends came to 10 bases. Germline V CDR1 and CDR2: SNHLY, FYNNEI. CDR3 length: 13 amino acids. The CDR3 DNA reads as TGTGCCAGCAGTGACAGTTTCGCGGGGGAGCTGTTTTTT. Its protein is CASSDSFAGELFF.

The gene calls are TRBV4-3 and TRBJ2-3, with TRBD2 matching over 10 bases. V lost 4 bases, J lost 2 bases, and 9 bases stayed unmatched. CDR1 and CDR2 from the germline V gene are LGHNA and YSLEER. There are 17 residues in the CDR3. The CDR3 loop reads CASSLGIAGGSTDTQYF. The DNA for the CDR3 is TGCGCCAGCAGCCTCGGCATAGCGGGGGGCTCCACAGATACGCAGTATTTT.

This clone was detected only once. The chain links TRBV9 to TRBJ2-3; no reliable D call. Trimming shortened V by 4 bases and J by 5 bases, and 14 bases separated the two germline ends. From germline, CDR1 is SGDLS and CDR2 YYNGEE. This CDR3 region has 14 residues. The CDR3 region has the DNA TGTGCCAGCAGCCTACTGGTGGTTGGAGATACGCAGTATTTT. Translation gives CASSLLVVGDTQYF.

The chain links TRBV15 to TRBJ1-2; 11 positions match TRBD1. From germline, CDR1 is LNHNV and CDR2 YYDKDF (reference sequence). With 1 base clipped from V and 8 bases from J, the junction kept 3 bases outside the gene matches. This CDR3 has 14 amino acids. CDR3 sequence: CATSRVDRGRGYTF. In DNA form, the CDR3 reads TGTGCCACCAGCAGAGTGGACAGGGGGCGAGGCTACACCTTC.

CDR3 region: CASSLDRLADTDTQYF. The CDR3 DNA reads TGCGCCAGCAGCTTGGACAGGCTTGCCGACACAGATACGCAGTATTTT. This chain links TRBV5-1 with TRBJ2-3, with TRBD1 as a possible D gene (5 bases). Trimming shortened V by 0 bases and J by 2 bases, and 13 bases separated the two germline ends. Germline values: CDR1 SGHRS, CDR2 YFSETQ. This CDR3 region has 16 residues.